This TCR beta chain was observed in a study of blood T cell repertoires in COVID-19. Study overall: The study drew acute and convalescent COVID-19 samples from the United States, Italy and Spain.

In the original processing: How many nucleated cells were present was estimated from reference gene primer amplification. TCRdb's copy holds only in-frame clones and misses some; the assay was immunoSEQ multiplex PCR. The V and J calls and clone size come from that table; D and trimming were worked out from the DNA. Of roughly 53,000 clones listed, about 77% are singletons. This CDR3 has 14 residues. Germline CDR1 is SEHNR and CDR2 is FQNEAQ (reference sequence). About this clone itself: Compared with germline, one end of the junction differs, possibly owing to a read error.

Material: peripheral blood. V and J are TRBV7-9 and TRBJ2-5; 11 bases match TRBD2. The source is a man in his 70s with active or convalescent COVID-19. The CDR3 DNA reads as TGTGCCAGCAGCCCCAGTGGGGGGACTAGCGGTACCCACTTC. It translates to CASSPSGGTSGTHF.